This TCR beta chain is from a study of blood T cell repertoires in COVID-19 (dated by TCRdb to about 2020). Regarding the research as a whole: Collaborator samples came from the United States, Italy and Spain and covered acute and convalescent phases of COVID-19. The samples were drawn from two sources: the first 160 participants of the ongoing ImmuneRACE study, and 1,254 subjects contributed by 6 global collaborators. The repertoires were released in a freely available public database intended as a resource for research on the immune response to SARS-CoV-2. The material from the prospective study consisted of cDNA or gDNA derived from T cells, B-cell-depleted T cells, or PBMCs. The dataset comprised deeply sampled blood TCRbeta repertoires from subjects exposed to, actively infected with, or recovered from COVID-19. The sample metadata nearly always contained a de-identified subject ID, COVID-19 status, age in years and sex. Where available, HLA class I and class II types were taken from metadata supplied by the sample provider and were not determined by assay-based typing.

TCRbeta CDR3 regions were amplified from genomic DNA using the immunoSEQ Assay, a bias-controlled multiplex PCR. Per the source publication's procedure: The number of nucleated cells in each sample was estimated by amplification of reference gene primers within the assay. To quantify the absolute abundance of each unique TCRbeta CDR3 rearrangement, sequence reads were collapsed and filtered. For each sample, productive Simpson clonality was calculated as the square root of Simpson's diversity index across productive rearrangements. The table comes from immuneACCESS by way of TCRdb, which keeps in-frame sequences with V and J called. Part of the clones is missing from these tables; in studies checked, under half for an unresolved V gene and the rest for unknown reasons. V, J and clone size are taken as reported in that table, and D and trimming were inferred from the DNA itself. The sample includes more than 150,000 clones, with around 86% observed a single time. The ten largest clones represent approximately 0.5% of the sample.

General study outcomes and caveats: How much clinical and demographic metadata was included differed by source and by participant, and the metadata was provided uncurated.

From the germline V gene (reference sequence), CDR1 is LGHDT and CDR2 is YNNKEL. Including the terminal cysteine and phenylalanine, the CDR3 comprises 15 residues. The entry retains the CDR3 DNA only, 45 bases that are in frame from base 1. V is pared back by 4 bases and J by 9 bases, with 16 bases lying between the germline termini. To note about this clone: Its antigen target is currently unknown. Qualities for individual bases were not recorded, and no much larger clone is one base off.

In Seattle, one collaborating source enrolled patients while the infection was active and tracked those patients longitudinally over the course of disease. Whole blood was collected in K2EDTA tubes by collaborating institutions according to the institutions' own protocols. For TCRbeta analysis, collaborator samples were shipped as frozen whole blood, as isolated PBMCs, or as DNA extracted from either sample type. The sequence links TRBV3-1 (or the pseudogene TRBV3-2) to TRBJ1-6; the D gene cannot be resolved reliably. The sample was peripheral blood. The TCR originated in a man in his fifties or sixties with COVID-19, enrolled during active disease. The CDR3 region reads CASSPEGSLTSPLHF. The sequenced DNA is TGTGCCAGCAGCCCCGAGGGATCCCTCACTTCACCCCTCCACTTT.